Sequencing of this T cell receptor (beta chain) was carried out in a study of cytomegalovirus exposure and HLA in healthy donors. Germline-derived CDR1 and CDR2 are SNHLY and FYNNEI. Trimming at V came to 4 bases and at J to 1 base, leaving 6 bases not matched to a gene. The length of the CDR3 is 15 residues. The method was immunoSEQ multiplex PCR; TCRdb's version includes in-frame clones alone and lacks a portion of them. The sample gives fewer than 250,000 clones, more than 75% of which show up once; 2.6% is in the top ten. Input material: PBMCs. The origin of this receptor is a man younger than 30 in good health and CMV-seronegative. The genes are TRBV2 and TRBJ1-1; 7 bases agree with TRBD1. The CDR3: CASSVTGAANTEAFF. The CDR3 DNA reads TGTGCCAGCAGTGTTACAGGGGCAGCGAACACTGAAGCTTTCTTT.